The 2 T cell receptor beta chains listed next were all sequenced from one sample in a study of identical twins. A single record per CDR3 protein comes from TCRdb applying MiXCR to the 5' RACE reads. The sample holds some 460,000 distinct CDR3 sequences, 13% to 15% seen once. This sample was also put to use in a study of yellow fever vaccine responses in identical twins.

The source material was CD4+ T cells sorted from blood. These TCRs come from a woman in her late teens or twenties in good health.

This clonotype was seen only a few times. The gene calls are TRBV19 and TRBJ2-7; no reliable D call. The ends were cut back, 6 bases at V and 1 base at J, with 16 bases in the middle. Per the germline V gene, CDR1 is LNHDA and CDR2 is SQIVND (reference sequence). The CDR3 consists of 15 residues. The chain's CDR3 is CASSYDSVDSYEQYF. The CDR3 nucleotides are TGTGCCAGTAGCTACGACTCCGTCGATTCCTACGAGCAGTACTTC.

This clonotype appeared a few times. This chain links TRBV7-6 with TRBJ1-1, with 7 bases aligning to TRBD1. Trimming at V came to 4 bases and at J to 5 bases, leaving 7 bases not matched to a gene. CDR1 and CDR2 (germline): SGHVS, FNYEAQ. This CDR3 comprises 14 residues. Here the CDR3 DNA reads TGTGCCAGCAGCTCCGACAGGGCCTTTACTGAAGCTTTCTTT. It translates to CASSSDRAFTEAFF.